The 28 T cell receptor beta chains below were found in one sample sequenced in a study of shared clonotypes between healthy human individuals. Clones were sequenced by immunoSEQ multiplex PCR, and TCRdb holds only the in-frame ones, with some missing. The sample contains about 2 million clones, approximately 95% of which appear only once. It was CD45RO-negative cells, positively selected for CCR7, that made up naive CD8 cells, with terminally differentiated effector memory CD45RA+ cells excluded. The sequenced sample consisted of naive CD8+ T cells sorted from blood. The origin of the receptors is a man between 18 and 35 years old in good health.

This chain joins TRBV7-9 and TRBJ2-1; TRBD2 aligns across 7 bases. The CDR3 loop spans 15 amino acids. V lost 5 bases to trimming and J lost 6 bases; unmatched junction nucleotides: 10. The germline V gene has CDR1 SEHNR and CDR2 FQNEAQ (reference sequence). CDR3: CASSLREANSNEQFF. The DNA for the CDR3 is TGTGCCAGCAGCCTACGGGAGGCTAATTCCAATGAGCAGTTCTTC.

V is TRBV7-9 and J is TRBJ1-4; 11 positions agree with TRBD1. This CDR3 has 16 amino acids. Losses at the gene ends were 4 bases for V and 8 bases for J; bases not matched to a gene: 9. The germline V gene has CDR1 SEHNR and CDR2 FQNEAQ (reference sequence). CDR3 nucleotide sequence: TGTGCCAGCAGCTCCACCCCGGGACAGGGGGACGAAAAACTGTTTTTT. Protein: CASSSTPGQGDEKLFF.

Worth noting for this clone: This sample includes further DNA sequences coding for the same CDR3. The CDR3 sequence: CASSLGPTEQYF. Here the CDR3 DNA reads TGTGCCAGCAGCTTGGGACCGACCGAGCAGTACTTC. The chain combines TRBV5-5 with TRBJ2-7, with D uncertain. This CDR3 is built from 12 residues. CDR1 and CDR2 (germline): SGHKS, YYEKEE (reference sequence). V lost 0 bases, J lost 6 bases, and 7 bases lay in between.

V usage is TRBV4-2 and J usage is TRBJ2-1; 9 nucleotides agree with TRBD2. V trimming: 0 bases; J trimming: 7 bases; junction bases outside the gene matches: 7. The germline V gene encodes CDR1 LGHNA and CDR2 YNFKEQ. The CDR3 spans 16 residues. Written as DNA, the CDR3 is TGTGCCAGCAGCCAAGATAGCGGGACTAGCCCTAATGAGCAGTTCTTC. Its translation: CASSQDSGTSPNEQFF.

The rearrangement links TRBV27 to TRBJ2-7; perhaps D is TRBD1 or TRBD2 (5 bases each). The CDR3 consists of 15 residues. Germline V CDR1 and CDR2: MNHEY, SMNVEV (reference sequence). V dropped 5 bases and J dropped 6 bases, with 20 bases sitting between them. Here the CDR3 reads CASSAPGTPPGEQYF. For the CDR3, the DNA is TGTGCCAGCAGTGCCCCCGGGACCCCACCGGGCGAGCAGTACTTC.

V gene TRBV5-1 combines with J gene TRBJ2-1; 10 bases match TRBD2. This CDR3 comprises 17 residues. V shed 0 bases and J 2 bases; nucleotides not matched to a gene: 5. Germline CDR1 reads SGHRS; CDR2 reads YFSETQ. CDR3 bases: TGCGCCAGCAGCTTGGGCCTAGCGGGGGTAACCTACAATGAGCAGTTCTTC. It codes for CASSLGLAGVTYNEQFF.

This chain joins TRBV7-6 and TRBJ1-1; 8 bases match TRBD1. CDR1 and CDR2 (germline): SGHVS, FNYEAQ. V was clipped by 6 bases and J by 0 bases; unmatched bases: 15. The CDR3 contains 18 residues. The CDR3 DNA is TGTGCCAGCAGTCTCAGGGGGCCCGGATCAAGTTTGAACACTGAAGCTTTCTTT. Protein: CASSLRGPGSSLNTEAFF.

V usage is TRBV5-1 and J usage is TRBJ1-2; TRBD1 aligns across 8 bases. Germline V gives CDR1 SGHRS, CDR2 YFSETQ. The length of the CDR3 is 15 residues. V was pared by 2 bases and J by 6 bases, with 9 bases of the junction left unmatched. Written as DNA, the CDR3 is TGCGCCAGCAGCTTAGACAGGGGAGGGGGAGATGGCTACACCTTC. Translating gives CASSLDRGGGDGYTF.

This chain links TRBV7-2 with TRBJ2-5, with 7 bases lining up with TRBD1. From germline, CDR1 is SGHTA and CDR2 FQGNSA. The CDR3 has 15 amino acids. V shed 4 bases, J shed 5 bases, and the junction held 10 bases outside the gene matches. CDR3 DNA: TGTGCCAGCAGCTCGGATAAGACAGGGATGGAGACCCAGTACTTC. Amino acid sequence: CASSSDKTGMETQYF.

V gene TRBV5-6 combines with J gene TRBJ2-7, with 7 bases identical to TRBD2. Germline loops: CDR1 SGHDT, CDR2 YYEEEE. J lost 2 bases, V lost 2 bases, and 7 bases had no gene match. The length of the CDR3 is 15 residues. The CDR3 here is CASSFGGGDPYEQYF. CDR3 DNA: TGTGCCAGCAGCTTCGGGGGAGGGGACCCCTACGAGCAGTACTTC.

This clone came up once. Other DNA sequences in this specimen translate into the identical CDR3. J is TRBJ1-1 and V is TRBV5-4, with TRBD1 identical over 8 bases. Germline CDR1 reads SGHNT; CDR2 reads YYREEE (reference sequence). J was trimmed by 5 bases and V by 3 bases; bases with no gene match: 3. The CDR3 totals 13 residues. CDR3 region: CASSSDRGTEAFF. CDR3 in DNA: TGTGCCAGCAGCTCCGACAGGGGAACTGAAGCTTTCTTT.

The J gene is TRBJ2-2, the V gene TRBV9; D not certain. There are 13 residues in the CDR3. Trimming stripped 5 bases from V and 4 bases from J, with 9 bases between. Germline V gene data show CDR1 as SGDLS and CDR2 as YYNGEE. Here the CDR3 DNA reads TGTGCCAGCAGTAGAACCCCCACCGGGGAGCTGTTTTTT. This translates into CASSRTPTGELFF. Supplemented by reference TRBV9 and TRBJ2-2, the full variable domain reads DSGVTQTPKHLITATGQRVTLRCSPRSGDLSVYWYQQSLDQGLQFLIQYYNGEERAKGNILERFSAQQFPDLHSELNLSSLELGDSALYFCASSRTPTGELFFGEGSRLTVL.

The chain recombines TRBV7-8 with TRBJ2-1, with D unclear. V dropped 3 bases and J dropped 3 bases, with 9 bases sitting between them. The length of the CDR3 is 14 residues. Germline CDR1 is SGHVS and CDR2 is FQNEAQ. The CDR3 sequence is CASSLQDLYNEQFF. CDR3 coding DNA: TGTGCCAGCAGCTTGCAGGACCTCTACAATGAGCAGTTCTTC.

The chain couples TRBV2 to TRBJ2-7; D unresolved. CDR3 size: 13 residues. The germline V gene has CDR1 SNHLY and CDR2 FYNNEI. The ends were cut back, 1 base at V and 3 bases at J, with 7 bases in the middle. The CDR3 DNA reads TGTGCCAGCAGTGAAGGGGCACACTACGAGCAGTACTTC. This encodes CASSEGAHYEQYF.

The rearrangement links TRBV15 to TRBJ1-6, with D unclear. The CDR3 length is 18 residues. Germline CDR1 LNHNV, CDR2 YYDKDF (reference sequence). Trimming pared 0 bases from V and 1 base from J, leaving 13 bases between. The CDR3 bases are TGTGCCACCAGCAGAGATCTCGCGGAAAGGTCCTATAATTCACCCCTCCACTTT. Translation: CATSRDLAERSYNSPLHF.

This rearrangement joins TRBV7-3 to TRBJ2-3; 7 bases align to TRBD1. J lost 3 bases, V lost 1 base, and 1 base had no gene match. Per the germline V gene, CDR1 is SGHTA and CDR2 is FQGTGA. This CDR3 region has 14 residues. The CDR3, as DNA: TGTGCCAGCAGCTTAATGACAGGGACAGATACGCAGTATTTT. This translates into CASSLMTGTDTQYF.

The CDR3 spells CATTHDSGEQYF. DNA for the CDR3: TGTGCCACCACCCACGATTCAGGGGAGCAGTACTTC. V usage is TRBV15 and J usage is TRBJ2-7; D is perhaps TRBD1 (5 bases). V was trimmed by 7 bases and J by 7 bases, leaving 14 bases between them. Germline CDR1 is LNHNV and CDR2 is YYDKDF (reference sequence). The CDR3 runs to 12 residues. The entire variable domain, with the rest obtained from reference TRBV15 and TRBJ2-7, is as follows: DAMVIQNPRYQVTQFGKPVTLSCSQTLNHNVMYWYQQKSSQAPKLLFHYYDKDFNNEADTPDNFQSRRPNTSFCFLDIRSPGLGDTAMYLCATTHDSGEQYFGPGTRLTVT.

In DNA form, the CDR3 reads TGCGCCAGCAGCGTGCGTGACAAGTCCTACGAGCAGTACTTC. It encodes CASSVRDKSYEQYF. The chain joins TRBV4-1 to TRBJ2-7; D remains unclear. The V end lost 5 bases, the J end lost 1 base, and 12 bases lay between the germline ends. The CDR3 is made up of 14 amino acids. In germline, CDR1 is MGHRA, CDR2 YSYEKL.

Here the CDR3 DNA reads TGTGCCAGCAGCCTGGAGGTCACAGATACGCAGTATTTT. This codes for CASSLEVTDTQYF. The rearrangement joins TRBV6-6 to TRBJ2-3, with a tentative D call TRBD2 (5 bases). The CDR3 length is 13 residues. CDR1 is MNHNY and CDR2 is SVGAGI in the germline V gene (reference sequence). V was shortened by 6 bases and J by 2 bases, with 9 bases between the two germline ends.

This clone is a singleton in its sample. The chain couples TRBV5-1 to TRBJ2-7; 7 positions agree with TRBD2. V lost 0 bases and J lost 2; bases outside the gene matches: 5. This CDR3 comprises 15 residues. Germline V lookup: CDR1 SGHRS, CDR2 YFSETQ. CDR3 residues: CASSLAGGSTYEQYF. CDR3 DNA: TGCGCCAGCAGCTTGGCCGGCGGGAGCACCTACGAGCAGTACTTC.

This clone occurred once. The genes are TRBV7-9 and TRBJ2-7, with D maybe TRBD2 (6 bases). Looked up from germline, CDR1 is SEHNR and CDR2 is FQNEAQ (reference sequence). The ends were cut back, 4 bases at V and 9 bases at J, with 16 bases in the middle. This CDR3 comprises 13 residues. The CDR3 reads CASSSPGDPGQYF. In DNA, the CDR3 is TGTGCCAGCAGCTCCCCGGGGGATCCCGGGCAGTACTTC.

This clone was detected only once. V gene TRBV10-3 combines with J gene TRBJ2-1; 8 nucleotides agree with TRBD2. The germline CDR1 and CDR2 sequences are ENHRY and SYGVKD. Unmatched junction bases numbered 9, after V lost 4 bases and J lost 1 base. The CDR3 covers 17 residues. CDR3 in amino acids: CAISGKLAAQSYNEQFF. The CDR3 DNA is TGTGCCATCAGTGGGAAACTAGCGGCACAATCCTACAATGAGCAGTTCTTC.

J is TRBJ1-2 and V is TRBV29-1; D not certain. Looked up from germline, CDR1 is SQVTM and CDR2 is ANQGSEA. The CDR3 is 13 amino acids. Trimming pared 0 bases from V and 4 bases from J, leaving 9 bases between. In DNA, the CDR3 is TGCAGCGTTGAAGATCGGCGAAGCTATGGCTACACCTTC. Translating it yields CSVEDRRSYGYTF.

The genes are TRBV28 and TRBJ1-1; no clear D gene. The CDR3 is 13 amino acids. V was pared by 5 bases and J by 3 bases, with 10 bases between. The germline V gene has CDR1 MDHEN and CDR2 SYDVKM. As DNA, the CDR3 is TGTGCCAGCAGTCGCGTTTGGGACACTGAAGCTTTCTTT. Its protein product is CASSRVWDTEAFF.

V usage is TRBV5-4 and J usage is TRBJ1-1; D gene unclear. The CDR3 is 12 amino acids. The V gene's germline CDR1 is SGHNT and CDR2 YYREEE (reference sequence). V was cut by 3 bases and J by 6 bases, with 9 bases left in between. Here the CDR3 reads CASSYGVSEAFF. CDR3 in DNA: TGTGCCAGCAGCTACGGGGTATCTGAAGCTTTCTTT.

This sequence joins TRBV2 and TRBJ2-2; D is unclear. This CDR3 region has 17 residues. Trimming removed 8 bases from V and 5 bases from J, with 24 bases in between. Germline V gives CDR1 SNHLY, CDR2 FYNNEI. The CDR3 nucleotides are TGTGCCAGCGCCGACCCCTGGGCTACCGATGTAACCGGGGAGCTGTTTTTT. Amino acid sequence: CASADPWATDVTGELFF.

CDR3: CASSLVQHNEQFF. The CDR3 region has the DNA TGTGCCAGCAGCTTAGTACAACACAATGAGCAGTTCTTC. The rearrangement uses TRBV7-3 and TRBJ2-1; no clear D gene. The CDR3 has 13 residues. Per the germline V gene, CDR1 is SGHTA and CDR2 is FQGTGA. Trimming took 2 bases from V and 5 from J, leaving 7 bases between them.

This rearrangement joins TRBV11-3 to TRBJ2-1; 7 positions match TRBD1. The germline V gene encodes CDR1 SGHNT and CDR2 YENEEA. CDR3 size: 16 residues. The junction had 10 bases not matched to a gene; V was cut back by 5 bases and J by 3 bases. The CDR3 sequence is CASSPGQTLNYNEQFF. CDR3 in DNA: TGTGCCAGCAGCCCGGGACAGACCCTTAACTACAATGAGCAGTTCTTC.